The T cell receptor (beta chain) under discussion was sequenced for a study of blood T cell repertoires in COVID-19. At the level of the study: Nucleic acid was either cDNA or gDNA, and it came from T cells, B-cell-depleted T cells, or PBMCs.

The data were produced by immunoSEQ multiplex PCR, yet TCRdb's version contains in-frame clones alone and is incomplete. The sample consists of 65,000 to 70,000 clones, 79% of them appearing once. CDR3 length: 13 amino acids. CDR1 is SEHNR, CDR2 FQNEAQ, per germline (reference sequence). Trimming took off 5 bases at V and 8 bases at J, with 15 bases between the two ends. The gene calls are TRBV7-9 and TRBJ1-2; perhaps TRBD1 as D (5 bases). The source of this sequence is a human donor in a cohort sampled during active COVID-19. Sequenced input: peripheral blood. The CDR3 coding sequence is TGTGCCAGCAGCCCCTCGGGGGTAGAAGGCTACACCTTC. This gives the protein CASSPSGVEGYTF.